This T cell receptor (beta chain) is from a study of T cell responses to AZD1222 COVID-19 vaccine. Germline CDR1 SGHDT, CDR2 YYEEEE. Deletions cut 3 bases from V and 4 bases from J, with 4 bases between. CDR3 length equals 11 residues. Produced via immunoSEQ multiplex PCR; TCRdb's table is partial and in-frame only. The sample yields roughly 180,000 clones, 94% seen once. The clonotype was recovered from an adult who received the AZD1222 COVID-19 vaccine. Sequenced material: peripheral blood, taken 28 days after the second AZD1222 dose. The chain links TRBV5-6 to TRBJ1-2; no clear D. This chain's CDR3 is CASSWGYGYTF. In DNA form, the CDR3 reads TGTGCCAGCAGCTGGGGCTATGGCTACACCTTC.